This entry describes one T cell receptor beta chain. The antigen is undetermined. This entry belongs to a study of shared clonotypes between healthy human individuals. Study results and caveats: Sequencing depth was a factor that was expected to affect clonotype sharing among donors.

The assay used deep level. As processed by the authors: With immunoSEQ giving junction-only sequences and no quality scores, filtering differed. Sequencing used immunoSEQ multiplex PCR; TCRdb keeps in-frame clones, though not all of them. The D gene and trimming were derived from the DNA, and the V and J assignments and clone size from that table. The repertoire holds about 480,000 clones, with approximately 79% as singletons. Tens of millions of PBMCs went into genomic DNA for unsorted samples. The CDR3 totals 16 residues. The V end lost 0 bases, the J end lost 0 bases, and 9 bases lay between the germline ends. The germline V gene encodes CDR1 SEHNR and CDR2 FQNEAQ (reference sequence).

The receptor was derived from a woman aged 40 to 55 in good health. Some clones in this sample may be carry-over from other donors' samples. The sequenced sample consisted of PBMCs. The gene calls are TRBV7-9 and TRBJ1-3; the D is unclear. The CDR3 protein is CASSLAQPDSGNTIYF. The DNA for the CDR3 is TGTGCCAGCAGCTTAGCTCAGCCAGACTCTGGAAACACCATATATTTT.